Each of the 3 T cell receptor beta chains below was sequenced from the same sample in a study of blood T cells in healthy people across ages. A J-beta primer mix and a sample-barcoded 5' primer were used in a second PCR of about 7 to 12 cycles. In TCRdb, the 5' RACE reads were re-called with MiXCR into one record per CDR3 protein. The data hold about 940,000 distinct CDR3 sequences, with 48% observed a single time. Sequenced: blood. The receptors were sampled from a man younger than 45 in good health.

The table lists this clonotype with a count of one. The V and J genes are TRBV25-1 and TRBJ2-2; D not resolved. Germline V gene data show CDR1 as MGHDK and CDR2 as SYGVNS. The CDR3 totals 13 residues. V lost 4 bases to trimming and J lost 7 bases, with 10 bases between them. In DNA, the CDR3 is TGTGCCAGCAGTGCCCCCGGGTTCGGGGAGCTGTTTTTT. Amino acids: CASSAPGFGELFF.

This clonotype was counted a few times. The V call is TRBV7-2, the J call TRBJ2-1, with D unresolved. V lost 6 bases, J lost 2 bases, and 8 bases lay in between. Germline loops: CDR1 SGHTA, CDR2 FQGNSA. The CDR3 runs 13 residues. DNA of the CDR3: TGTGCCAGCAGGGTGGTGGCCTACAATGAGCAGTTCTTC. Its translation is CASRVVAYNEQFF.

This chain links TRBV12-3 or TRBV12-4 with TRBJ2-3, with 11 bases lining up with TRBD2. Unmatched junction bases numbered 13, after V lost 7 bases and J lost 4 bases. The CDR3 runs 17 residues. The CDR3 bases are TGTGCCAGCACTCCCGATCGGATAGCGGGGGGGGCAGATACGCAGTATTTT. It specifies CASTPDRIAGGADTQYF.